Below, 28 T cell receptor beta chains from the same sample are listed, as sequenced in a study of blood T cell repertoires in COVID-19. The method was immunoSEQ multiplex PCR; TCRdb's version includes in-frame clones alone and lacks a portion of them. The table lists approximately 230,000 clones, approximately 90% of them singletons. Sample: peripheral blood. These receptors were collected from a man younger than 35 with active or convalescent COVID-19.

The chain has TRBV7-3 and TRBJ1-6; D is unclear. V was clipped by 2 bases and J by 7 bases, with 6 bases between them. Germline assignment: CDR1 SGHTA and CDR2 FQGTGA. This CDR3 is built from 13 residues. The CDR3 here is CASSLAANSPLHF. The DNA of the CDR3 is TGTGCCAGCAGCTTAGCGGCCAATTCACCCCTCCACTTT.

This chain connects TRBV19 to TRBJ2-2; 11 bases line up with TRBD1. CDR1 is LNHDA and CDR2 is SQIVND in the germline V gene (reference sequence). The CDR3 length is 17 residues. With V trimmed by 3 bases and J by 3 bases, 6 bases remained unmatched. CDR3 nucleotides: TGTGCCAGTAGTATCGAAGGACAGGGGGCTCACACCGGGGAGCTGTTTTTT. Its protein is CASSIEGQGAHTGELFF. The variable domain in full, with the rest retrieved from reference TRBV19 and TRBJ2-2, is DGGITQSPKYLFRKEGQNVTLSCEQNLNHDAMYWYRQDPGQGLRLIYYSQIVNDFQKGDIAEGYSVSREKKESFPLTVTSAQKNPTAFYLCASSIEGQGAHTGELFFGEGSRLTVL.

The rearrangement uses TRBV4-2 and TRBJ1-1; 8 bases are shared with TRBD1. The V gene's germline CDR1 is LGHNA and CDR2 YNFKEQ. The CDR3 contains 14 residues. Trimming removed 4 bases from V and 6 bases from J; junction bases left unmatched: 7. CDR3 protein: CASSLTGDDSEAFF. The CDR3 nucleotides are TGTGCCAGCAGCCTGACAGGGGATGACTCTGAAGCTTTCTTT.

The chain couples TRBV23-1 to TRBJ1-5, with D tentatively TRBD1 (5 bases). TRBV23-1 is an open reading frame, and its role is uncertain. V was pared by 3 bases and J by 3 bases, with 12 bases between. The CDR3 extends over 15 amino acids. Here the CDR3 reads CASSQDTTTNQPQHF. The CDR3 DNA is TGCGCCAGCAGTCAGGACACCACCACCAATCAGCCCCAGCATTTT.

This chain connects TRBV28 to TRBJ1-2, with 10 bases fitting TRBD1. The CDR3 totals 14 residues. V lost 3 bases to trimming and J lost 7 bases; unmatched junction nucleotides: 5. CDR1 and CDR2 from the germline V gene are MDHEN and SYDVKM. CDR3 protein: CASSLTGGKGGYTF. CDR3 DNA: TGTGCCAGCAGTTTGACAGGGGGCAAGGGTGGCTACACCTTC.

This clone has only a few counts. This chain joins TRBV7-8 and TRBJ2-2; possible D gene TRBD1, 6 bases. V shed 5 bases and J shed 2 bases, with 18 bases lying between them. Germline V gives CDR1 SGHVS, CDR2 FQNEAQ. The CDR3 covers 17 residues. CDR3 DNA: TGTGCCAGCAGCCCCCTGATGGGGGCCCTTAACACCGGGGAGCTGTTTTTT. This translates into CASSPLMGALNTGELFF.

The J gene is TRBJ1-1, the V gene TRBV5-6, with D maybe TRBD1 (5 bases). Trimming removed 4 bases at V and 2 bases at J, with 9 bases between. CDR3 length: 13 residues. Looked up from germline, CDR1 is SGHDT and CDR2 is YYEEEE. The CDR3 coding sequence is TGTGCCAGCAGCGCGGGGGGAAACACTGAAGCTTTCTTT. It specifies CASSAGGNTEAFF.

This clone was found once. The CDR3: CASSQSRTPLHF. The CDR3 bases are TGTGCCAGCAGCCAATCGAGGACACCCCTCCACTTT. This rearrangement joins TRBV27 to TRBJ1-6; no clear D. The length of the CDR3 is 12 residues. V was shortened by 6 bases and J by 11 bases, with 11 bases between the two germline ends. The germline gives CDR1 MNHEY, CDR2 SMNVEV (reference sequence).

The chain combines TRBV6-5 with TRBJ1-4; TRBD1 is a possible D gene (5 bases). Trimming stripped 4 bases from V and 14 bases from J, with 11 bases between. The CDR3 consists of 11 residues. CDR1 and CDR2 (germline): MNHEY, SVGAGI. CDR3 region: CASSFQGLLFF. The CDR3 DNA is TGTGCCAGCAGTTTTCAGGGTTTGCTGTTTTTT.

The rearrangement uses TRBV4-1 and TRBJ1-2, with D possibly TRBD1 on 6 matching bases. Looked up from germline, CDR1 is MGHRA and CDR2 is YSYEKL. This CDR3 has 15 amino acids. Trimming took off 6 bases at V and 4 bases at J, with 18 bases between the two ends. CDR3 coding DNA: TGCGCCAGCAGACATAACAGGGTTGGGGGCTATGGCTACACCTTC. Translation gives CASRHNRVGGYGYTF.

The J gene is TRBJ2-7, the V gene TRBV9, with TRBD2 matching 9 bases. CDR3 length equals 19 residues. V lost 0 bases, J lost 6 bases, and 19 bases stayed unmatched. CDR1 SGDLS and CDR2 YYNGEE come from the germline V gene. The CDR3 spells CASSVEEGATWSGRIEQYF. Written as DNA, the CDR3 is TGTGCCAGCAGCGTAGAGGAAGGGGCCACGTGGAGCGGGAGGATCGAGCAGTACTTC.

The rearrangement joins TRBV27 to TRBJ2-3; TRBD1 might be the D (5 bases). The germline V gene encodes CDR1 MNHEY and CDR2 SMNVEV (reference sequence). Trimming left V 4 bases short and J 6 bases short, with 8 bases between. CDR3 length equals 12 residues. The CDR3: CASSWKGDTQYF. DNA of the CDR3: TGTGCCAGCAGTTGGAAGGGGGATACGCAGTATTTT.

V usage is TRBV15 and J usage is TRBJ1-1; D may be TRBD1 (5 bases). This CDR3 contains 14 residues. Germline V CDR1 and CDR2: LNHNV, YYDKDF (reference sequence). The ends were cut back, 5 bases at V and 0 bases at J, with 10 bases in the middle. The DNA of the CDR3 is TGTGCCACCAGCTCTGGGACTTTGAACACTGAAGCTTTCTTT. Protein: CATSSGTLNTEAFF.

This clone was detected a few times. This chain joins TRBV9 and TRBJ2-1, with 9 bases aligning to TRBD2. The ends lost 2 bases at V and 4 bases at J; junction bases unmatched: 4. This CDR3 region has 15 residues. Germline CDR1 reads SGDLS; CDR2 reads YYNGEE. The CDR3 DNA sequence: TGTGCCAGCAGCGTTACTAGCGGGCGTTACAATGAGCAGTTCTTC. This translates into CASSVTSGRYNEQFF.

J is TRBJ1-6 and V is TRBV7-2; 8 nucleotides line up with TRBD1. CDR1 and CDR2 (germline): SGHTA, FQGNSA. V shed 3 bases, J shed 8 bases, and the junction held 9 bases outside the gene matches. The CDR3 runs to 16 residues. This CDR3 is CASSFSSIQGDSPLHF. CDR3 nucleotides: TGTGCCAGCAGCTTTTCCTCAATACAGGGGGATTCACCCCTCCACTTT.

The rearrangement uses TRBV7-2 and TRBJ2-7; 7 positions match TRBD1. From germline, CDR1 is SGHTA and CDR2 FQGNSA. Trimming cost V 0 bases and J 2 bases; bases outside gene matches: 4. The CDR3 loop spans 15 amino acids. The CDR3: CASSLAHGTAYEQYF. Here the CDR3 DNA reads TGTGCCAGCAGCTTAGCTCATGGGACAGCCTACGAGCAGTACTTC.

The V and J genes are TRBV7-8 and TRBJ1-2; no clear D. The V end lost 3 bases, the J end lost 2 bases, and 4 bases lay between the germline ends. The germline gives CDR1 SGHVS, CDR2 FQNEAQ. The CDR3 spans 12 residues. CDR3 sequence reads: CASSFQNYGYTF. The CDR3 DNA is TGTGCCAGCAGCTTCCAGAACTATGGCTACACCTTC.

Here the CDR3 DNA reads TGTGCCAGCAGCCAGGACACGAGCTCTGGAAACACCATATATTTT. As protein: CASSQDTSSGNTIYF. The J gene is TRBJ1-3, the V gene TRBV3-1 (or the pseudogene TRBV3-2), with TRBD1 as a possible D gene (5 bases). V was cut by 3 bases and J by 0 bases, with 9 bases left in between. CDR3 size: 15 residues. Germline CDR1 and CDR2: LGHDT and YNNKEL (reference sequence).

The rearrangement links TRBV4-3 to TRBJ2-2, with D tentatively TRBD1 (7 bases). The CDR3 is 15 residues long. Trimming removed 1 base at V and 4 bases at J, with 10 bases between. CDR1 and CDR2 from the germline V gene are LGHNA and YSLEER. The CDR3 region has the DNA TGCGCCAGCAGCCAAGGACAGGGAGGCACCGGGGAGCTGTTTTTT. As protein: CASSQGQGGTGELFF.

The genes are TRBV28 and TRBJ2-5, with 7 bases aligning to TRBD2. Trimming took 3 bases from V and 5 from J; bases not matched to a gene: 12. The germline gives CDR1 MDHEN, CDR2 SYDVKM. The CDR3 runs to 16 residues. The CDR3 loop reads CASSFSPGEGPETQYF. CDR3 coding DNA: TGTGCCAGCAGTTTTTCCCCGGGGGAGGGCCCCGAGACCCAGTACTTC.

The chain uses TRBV5-1 and TRBJ2-3; TRBD1 aligns across 8 bases. CDR1 is SGHRS, CDR2 YFSETQ, per germline. CDR3 length: 15 residues. V gave up 4 bases and J gave up 6 bases; unmatched junction bases: 10. DNA of the CDR3: TGCGCCAGCAGCCCAAGGACAGGGTCGTCGGATACGCAGTATTTT. Translating it yields CASSPRTGSSDTQYF.

The chain uses TRBV6-4 and TRBJ1-1; possible D gene TRBD1, 6 bases. The CDR3 length is 15 residues. Trimming shortened V by 5 bases and J by 0 bases, and 13 bases separated the two germline ends. In germline, CDR1 is MRHNA, CDR2 SNTAGT. For the CDR3, the DNA is TGTGCCAGCAGTCCTACAGGGAGTCTGAACACTGAAGCTTTCTTT. It codes for CASSPTGSLNTEAFF.

Remarks on this clone: The identical CDR3 is also encoded by other nucleotide sequences in the sample. The chain uses TRBV5-1 and TRBJ1-1; D might be TRBD1 (5 bases). The CDR3 is 15 amino acids. Germline V gene data show CDR1 as SGHRS and CDR2 as YFSETQ. Trimming pared 1 base from V and 1 base from J, leaving 11 bases between. The CDR3 DNA is TGCGCCAGCAGCTTGATGGGGGGTGGGAACACTGAAGCTTTCTTT. Translated, it gives CASSLMGGGNTEAFF. Drawing the rest from reference TRBV5-1 and TRBJ1-1, the complete variable domain is KAGVTQTPRYLIKTRGQQVTLSCSPISGHRSVSWYQQTPGQGLQFLFEYFSETQRNKGNFPGRFSGRQFSNSRSEMNVSTLELGDSALYLCASSLMGGGNTEAFFGQGTRLTVV.

This sequence joins TRBV4-1 and TRBJ2-7; the D gene is possibly TRBD1 (5 bases). The V and J ends lost 0 bases and 2 bases respectively, with 11 bases between them. The V gene's germline CDR1 is MGHRA and CDR2 YSYEKL. CDR3 length equals 15 residues. The CDR3 sequence: CASSQDSGLAYEQYF. CDR3 DNA: TGCGCCAGCAGCCAAGATTCAGGGTTGGCCTACGAGCAGTACTTC.

The chain links TRBV9 to TRBJ2-2; 7 nucleotides match TRBD2. Germline trimming cut 4 bases from V and 6 bases from J; bases unmatched to any gene: 15. From germline, CDR1 is SGDLS and CDR2 YYNGEE. This CDR3 contains 17 residues. CDR3 bases: TGTGCCAGCAGCTGGGGGGGAGAACACTACGTCGCCGGGGAGCTGTTTTTT. Amino acid sequence: CASSWGGEHYVAGELFF.

CDR3 region: CASSLMGGTGGYEQYF. The CDR3 nucleotides read TGTGCCAGCAGTTTAATGGGAGGGACAGGAGGCTACGAGCAGTACTTC. The gene calls are TRBV27 and TRBJ2-7, with D perhaps matching TRBD1 (8 bases). The germline V gene encodes CDR1 MNHEY and CDR2 SMNVEV (reference sequence). This CDR3 has 16 amino acids. V was cut by 2 bases and J by 3 bases, with 17 bases left in between.

This chain uses TRBV18 with TRBJ1-1, with a possible D match to TRBD1 (5 bases). The CDR3 loop spans 15 amino acids. Germline CDR1 and CDR2: KGHSH and LQKENI. The V end lost 3 bases, the J end lost 3 bases, and 14 bases lay between the germline ends. CDR3 residues: CASSPRQQGDTEAFF. As DNA, the CDR3 is TGTGCCAGCTCACCTAGACAGCAAGGAGACACTGAAGCTTTCTTT. The full variable domain, in which reference TRBV18 and TRBJ1-1 provide the parts outside the CDR3, is NAGVMQNPRHLVRRRGQEARLRCSPMKGHSHVYWYRQLPEEGLKFMVYLQKENIIDESGMPKERFSAEFPKEGPSILRIQQVVRGDSAAYFCASSPRQQGDTEAFFGQGTRLTVV.

This chain connects TRBV7-2 to TRBJ2-3, with a possible D match to TRBD2 (5 bases). The CDR3 totals 13 residues. The germline gives CDR1 SGHTA, CDR2 FQGNSA. The V gene lost 3 bases and the J gene lost 4 bases, with 8 bases spanning the gap. This CDR3 is CASSFSVSDTQYF. CDR3 bases: TGTGCCAGCAGCTTTAGCGTGTCAGATACGCAGTATTTT.